The 30 T cell receptor beta chains below come from one sample, sequenced in a study of CD8 T cells in ankylosing spondylitis. TCRdb re-derived calls from the 5' RACE reads in MiXCR, one entry per CDR3 protein. Of 350,000 to 450,000 distinct CDR3 sequences listed, more than 20% were seen once; the top ten hold roughly 14%. The sample comprised blood, either unsorted or a sorted T cell fraction (not recorded which). The receptor set was obtained from a male donor with ankylosing spondylitis or in good health (not recorded which).

This clonotype came up a few times. The chain links TRBV12-3 or TRBV12-4 to TRBJ2-2; tentatively, D is TRBD1 or TRBD2 (5 bases each). V lost 5 bases and J 7 bases, leaving 5 bases between the germline ends. The CDR3 totals 11 residues. CDR3 in amino acids: CASSGGGELFF. In nucleotides, the CDR3 is TGTGCCAGCAGTGGGGGCGGGGAGCTGTTTTTT.

This chain uses TRBV7-9 with TRBJ2-2, with D perhaps matching TRBD1 (6 bases). There are 14 residues in the CDR3. The V end was cut by 4 bases, the J end by 6 bases, with 12 bases between. Germline V gene sequence: CDR1 SEHNR, CDR2 FQNEAQ (reference sequence). The CDR3 protein is CASSSGTSPGELFF. Here the CDR3 DNA reads TGTGCCAGCAGCTCCGGGACATCCCCCGGGGAGCTGTTTTTT.

This clonotype appeared a few times. Here the CDR3 reads CASSLTSAGELFF. The DNA for the CDR3 is TGTGCCAGCAGCTTAACTTCTGCCGGGGAGCTGTTTTTT. The V gene is TRBV7-8, the J gene TRBJ2-2; D is ambiguous. Germline CDR1 is SGHVS and CDR2 is FQNEAQ. The CDR3 is 13 residues long. V lost 2 bases and J lost 6, with 7 bases in between.

The rearrangement links TRBV15 to TRBJ2-5, with D tentatively TRBD2 (5 bases). The germline CDR1 and CDR2 sequences are LNHNV and YYDKDF (reference sequence). The CDR3 runs to 15 residues. The ends were cut back, 0 bases at V and 5 bases at J, with 13 bases in the middle. The CDR3 protein is CATSRDYRGEETQYF. CDR3 coding DNA: TGTGCCACCAGCAGAGATTATCGGGGAGAGGAGACCCAGTACTTC.

The CDR3 spells CASNKGAGVYNEQFF. CDR3 nucleotides: TGTGCCAGCAACAAGGGGGCGGGGGTATACAATGAGCAGTTCTTC. The chain carries TRBV2 and TRBJ2-1; D possibly matches TRBD1 or TRBD2 (7 bases each). CDR1 SNHLY and CDR2 FYNNEI come from the germline V gene. This CDR3 contains 15 residues. Deletions cut 7 bases from V and 4 bases from J, with 17 bases between.

The rearrangement uses TRBV29-1 and TRBJ2-7; a possible D gene is TRBD1 (7 bases). Germline loops: CDR1 SQVTM, CDR2 ANQGSEA. The germline V and J ends were trimmed by 2 bases and 4 bases, with 18 bases remaining between them. The CDR3 is made up of 15 amino acids. The CDR3 DNA reads TGCAGCGTTGAATTGGAGGGGGCGCGGATGTACGAGCAGTACTTC. It yields the protein CSVELEGARMYEQYF.

There are a few counts of this clonotype. This rearrangement joins TRBV12-3 or TRBV12-4 to TRBJ2-1; D remains unclear. The length of the CDR3 is 15 residues. V lost 4 bases and J 3 bases, leaving 13 bases between the germline ends. The CDR3 DNA reads TGTGCCAGCAGTTCCCAGACAAGAGACTACAATGAGCAGTTCTTC. Its protein is CASSSQTRDYNEQFF.

The chain is built from TRBV4-2 and TRBJ2-1; 9 bases are shared with TRBD2. The CDR3 is 16 amino acids. Germline V CDR1 and CDR2: LGHNA, YNFKEQ. V shed 1 base and J 8 bases; nucleotides not matched to a gene: 9. The CDR3 DNA sequence: TGTGCCAGCAGCCAAGTGGAAGGCGGGGGGGGGGATGAGCAGTTCTTC. As protein: CASSQVEGGGGDEQFF.

The rearrangement links TRBV12-3 or TRBV12-4 to TRBJ2-1; TRBD2 agrees at 7 bases. The CDR3 extends over 11 amino acids. The V and J ends lost 8 bases and 9 bases, in that order; junction bases with no gene match: 4. CDR3 coding DNA: TGTGCCAGCGGTTGGGGGGGTGAGCAGTTCTTC. It encodes CASGWGGEQFF.

This clonotype was seen more than once but under ten times. The chain combines TRBV12-3 or TRBV12-4 with TRBJ2-3, with 9 bases identical to TRBD1. The J segment lost 3 bases and the V segment lost 5 bases, leaving 6 bases of the junction unmatched. The CDR3 has 15 residues. For the CDR3, the DNA is TGTGCCAGCAGTCGGACAGGGGATATAACAGATACGCAGTATTTT. It translates to CASSRTGDITDTQYF.

The rearrangement joins TRBV6-5 to TRBJ2-5, with 9 bases aligning to TRBD1. This CDR3 is 15 amino acids long. V shed 2 bases and J 2 bases; nucleotides not matched to a gene: 3. Germline V lookup: CDR1 MNHEY, CDR2 SVGAGI. CDR3 DNA sequence: TGTGCCAGCAGTTACCCCGGGACAGGGCAAGAGACCCAGTACTTC. Protein sequence: CASSYPGTGQETQYF.

This clonotype was found a few times. V gene TRBV12-3 or TRBV12-4 combines with J gene TRBJ1-1; D remains ambiguous. V was shortened by 5 bases and J by 3 bases, with 4 bases between the two germline ends. The CDR3 totals 11 residues. The CDR3 region is CASSTYTEAFF. DNA of the CDR3: TGTGCCAGCAGTACCTACACTGAAGCTTTCTTT.

This clonotype was recorded once. The rearrangement uses TRBV30 and TRBJ2-2, with D tentatively TRBD1 or TRBD2 (5 bases each). Germline assignment: CDR1 GTSNPN and CDR2 SVGIG (reference sequence). V lost 0 bases and J 3 bases, leaving 8 bases between the germline ends. CDR3 length: 14 residues. The CDR3 loop is CAWSVLGDTGELFF. CDR3 nucleotide sequence: TGTGCCTGGAGTGTACTAGGGGACACCGGGGAGCTGTTTTTT.

The chain is built from TRBV2 and TRBJ2-3; possible D gene TRBD2, 7 bases. Germline CDR1 reads SNHLY; CDR2 reads FYNNEI. The CDR3 covers 14 residues. Trimming removed 7 bases from V and 6 bases from J, with 17 bases in between. The CDR3 nucleotides are TGTGCCAGCACCGGGGGGCCCCCACAGGATACGCAGTATTTT. Its protein is CASTGGPPQDTQYF.

This clonotype was recorded a few times. The chain links TRBV3-1 to TRBJ2-2, with D hard to call. This CDR3 is built from 13 residues. The V and J ends lost 1 base and 4 bases respectively, with 4 bases between them. From germline, CDR1 is LGHDT and CDR2 YNNKEL (reference sequence). Written as DNA, the CDR3 is TGTGCCAGCAGCCAAGTTCTCACCGGGGAGCTGTTTTTT. This codes for CASSQVLTGELFF.

This clonotype was observed at least ten times. The rearrangement joins TRBV7-2 to TRBJ2-1, with D possibly matching TRBD2 (6 bases). The CDR3 runs 16 residues. V was clipped by 5 bases and J by 0 bases, with 14 bases between them. From germline, CDR1 is SGHTA and CDR2 FQGNSA. The DNA of the CDR3 is TGTGCCAGCAGCCTCCAAACTAGCTACTCCTACAATGAGCAGTTCTTC. This sequence encodes CASSLQTSYSYNEQFF. Variable domain in full (rest from reference TRBV7-2 and TRBJ2-1): GAGVSQSPSNKVTEKGKDVELRCDPISGHTALYWYRQSLGQGLEFLIYFQGNSAPDKSGLPSDRFSAERTGGSVSTLTIQRTQQEDSAVYLCASSLQTSYSYNEQFFGPGTRLTVL.

This chain links TRBV7-9 with TRBJ2-7; 10 nucleotides agree with TRBD1. Germline CDR1 is SEHNR and CDR2 is FQNEAQ (reference sequence). V dropped 5 bases and J dropped 4; count of bases not matched to a gene: 8. The CDR3 runs to 15 residues. CDR3: CASSRLDRGHYEQYF. The CDR3 DNA reads as TGTGCCAGCAGCCGCCTCGACAGGGGGCATTACGAGCAGTACTTC.

This clonotype was seen ten or more times. This sequence joins TRBV4-1 and TRBJ2-7; 7 bases align to TRBD1. The CDR3 is 15 residues long. The germline CDR1 and CDR2 sequences are MGHRA and YSYEKL. V shed 1 base and J 3 bases; nucleotides not matched to a gene: 6. CDR3 in DNA: TGCGCCAGCAGCCAAGGGGGAACAGGGGACTACGAGCAGTACTTC. It specifies CASSQGGTGDYEQYF.

J is TRBJ2-5 and V is TRBV15; 15 nucleotides align to TRBD2. CDR1 is LNHNV, CDR2 YYDKDF, per germline (reference sequence). The CDR3 spans 17 residues. The junction had 8 bases not matched to a gene; V was cut back by 5 bases and J by 4 bases. CDR3 nucleotide sequence: TGTGCCACCAGCCCGATGGGGACTAGCGGGGGGTTAGAGACCCAGTACTTC. Amino acids: CATSPMGTSGGLETQYF.

The chain is built from TRBV2 and TRBJ2-2; a possible D gene is TRBD2 (6 bases). CDR3 length: 14 amino acids. V shed 8 bases and J shed 8 bases, with 18 bases lying between them. Germline V CDR1 and CDR2: SNHLY, FYNNEI. CDR3 nucleotide sequence: TGTGCCAGCCGAAGAGGAGGGGAAAAGGGGGAGCTGTTTTTT. Its protein is CASRRGGEKGELFF. The full variable domain, completed using reference TRBV2 and TRBJ2-2, is EPEVTQTPSHQVTQMGQEVILRCVPISNHLYFYWYRQILGQKVEFLVSFYNNEISEKSEIFDDQFSVERPDGSNFTLKIRSTKLEDSAMYFCASRRGGEKGELFFGEGSRLTVL.

This clonotype was detected a few times. The J gene is TRBJ2-3, the V gene TRBV12-3 or TRBV12-4; no definite D call. This CDR3 has 16 amino acids. Deletions cut 6 bases from V and 0 bases from J, with 16 bases between. The CDR3 loop reads CASSPDWPESTDTQYF. The CDR3 DNA reads as TGTGCCAGCAGCCCCGACTGGCCCGAGAGCACAGATACGCAGTATTTT.

A few counts support this clonotype. This chain links TRBV14 with TRBJ2-3, with TRBD1 identical over 9 bases. The trim removed 3 bases at V and 10 bases at J, leaving 14 bases unmatched. CDR1 SGHDN and CDR2 FVKESK come from the germline V gene. This CDR3 is 16 amino acids long. The CDR3 DNA follows: TGTGCCAGCAGCCAGGCCGGGACAGGGTTGGATAGGGCGCAGTATTTT. Translated: CASSQAGTGLDRAQYF.

This clonotype was counted only a few times. The chain has TRBV7-8 and TRBJ2-1; D unresolved. There are 12 residues in the CDR3. CDR1 and CDR2 from the germline V gene are SGHVS and FQNEAQ. The V end lost 6 bases, the J end lost 6 bases, and 9 bases lay between the germline ends. CDR3 DNA sequence: TGTGCCAGCAGGCCCGGCAGCAATGAGCAGTTCTTC. It translates to CASRPGSNEQFF.

The CDR3 is CASSLWLPWVWGIHQPQHF. The DNA for the CDR3 is TGTGCCAGCAGTTTATGGCTACCCTGGGTGTGGGGTATACATCAGCCCCAGCATTTT. This chain connects TRBV28 to TRBJ1-5; D is unclear. This CDR3 spans 19 amino acids. V lost 0 bases to trimming and J lost 5 bases, with 23 bases between them. Germline V gene sequence: CDR1 MDHEN, CDR2 SYDVKM. The full variable domain, in which reference TRBV28 and TRBJ1-5 provide the parts outside the CDR3, is DVKVTQSSRYLVKRTGEKVFLECVQDMDHENMFWYRQDPGLGLRLIYFSYDVKMKEKGDIPEGYSVSREKKERFSLILESASTNQTSMYLCASSLWLPWVWGIHQPQHFGDGTRLSIL.

This clonotype appeared a few times. The chain is built from TRBV5-1 and TRBJ2-2; TRBD2 aligns across 7 bases. The J segment lost 5 bases and the V segment lost 2 bases, leaving 9 bases of the junction unmatched. The CDR3 is 16 amino acids. Germline V gene lookup returns CDR1 SGHRS and CDR2 YFSETQ. The chain's CDR3 is CASSFGLAVVTGELFF. CDR3 bases: TGCGCCAGCAGCTTCGGCCTAGCGGTGGTGACCGGGGAGCTGTTTTTT. The whole variable domain, remainder taken from reference TRBV5-1 and TRBJ2-2, is KAGVTQTPRYLIKTRGQQVTLSCSPISGHRSVSWYQQTPGQGLQFLFEYFSETQRNKGNFPGRFSGRQFSNSRSEMNVSTLELGDSALYLCASSFGLAVVTGELFFGEGSRLTVL.

This clonotype has a handful of counts. The gene calls are TRBV3-1 and TRBJ1-1; D possibly corresponds to TRBD1 (5 bases). V lost 1 base and J 4 bases, leaving 16 bases between the germline ends. The CDR3 loop spans 16 amino acids. The germline V gene has CDR1 LGHDT and CDR2 YNNKEL (reference sequence). CDR3 coding DNA: TGTGCCAGCAGCCAAGGCGGGGCGCGTAAGCGCACTGAAGCTTTCTTT. This encodes CASSQGGARKRTEAFF. Variable domain in full (rest from reference TRBV3-1 and TRBJ1-1): DTAVSQTPKYLVTQMGNDKSIKCEQNLGHDTMYWYKQDSKKFLKIMFSYNNKELIINETVPNRFSPKSPDKAHLNLHINSLELGDSAVYFCASSQGGARKRTEAFFGQGTRLTVV.

The rearrangement joins TRBV20-1 to TRBJ2-4; 9 positions match TRBD1. There are 13 residues in the CDR3. V lost 4 bases, J lost 5 bases, and 3 bases stayed unmatched. Per germline, CDR1 DFQATT and CDR2 SNEGSKA (reference sequence). CDR3 amino acids: CSANRGLENIQYF. In nucleotides, the CDR3 is TGCAGTGCTAACAGGGGGCTCGAAAACATTCAGTACTTC.

At least ten counts were recorded for this clonotype. This chain links TRBV12-3 or TRBV12-4 with TRBJ2-7; possibly TRBD1 or TRBD2 for D (6 bases each). V was clipped by 3 bases and J by 1 base, with 10 bases between them. The CDR3 is made up of 14 amino acids. In DNA, the CDR3 is TGTGCCAGCAGTTTCGAGGGGGGTTCCTACGAGCAGTACTTC. This translates into CASSFEGGSYEQYF.

This rearrangement joins TRBV6-1 to TRBJ2-1; no firm D call. Germline values: CDR1 MNHNS, CDR2 SASEGT. The CDR3 has 17 amino acids. Trimming took 6 bases from V and 7 from J, leaving 25 bases between them. The CDR3 DNA reads as TGTGCCAGCAGCCCCCTGGGTGGCTCGGGTCATGGGAATGAGCAGTTCTTC. It encodes CASSPLGGSGHGNEQFF.

This clonotype was observed a few times. V gene TRBV4-1 combines with J gene TRBJ2-7, with D possibly matching TRBD2 (6 bases). Germline CDR1 and CDR2: MGHRA and YSYEKL. The CDR3 totals 15 residues. Deletions cut 5 bases from V and 5 bases from J, with 19 bases between. CDR3 protein: CASSTHDAGMNEQYF. Written as DNA, the CDR3 is TGCGCCAGCAGCACTCACGACGCGGGGATGAACGAGCAGTACTTC.